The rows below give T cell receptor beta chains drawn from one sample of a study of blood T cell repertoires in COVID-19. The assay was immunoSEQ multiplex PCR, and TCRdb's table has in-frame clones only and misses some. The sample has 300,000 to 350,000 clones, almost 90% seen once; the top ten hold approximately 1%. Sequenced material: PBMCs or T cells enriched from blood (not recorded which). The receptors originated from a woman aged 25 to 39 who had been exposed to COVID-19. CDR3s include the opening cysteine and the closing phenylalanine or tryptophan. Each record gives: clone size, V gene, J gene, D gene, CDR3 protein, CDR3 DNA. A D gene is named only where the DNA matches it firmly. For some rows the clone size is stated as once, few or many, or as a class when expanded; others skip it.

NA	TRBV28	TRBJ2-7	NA	CASSYRVLHEQYF	TGTGCCAGCAGCTACAGGGTGCTACACGAGCAGTACTTC
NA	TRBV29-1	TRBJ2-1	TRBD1	CSVAKTGEEQFF	TGCAGCGTAGCCAAGACAGGGGAAGAGCAGTTCTTC
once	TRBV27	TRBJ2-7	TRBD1	CASSLSVGDRESYEQYF	TGTGCCAGCAGTTTATCAGTTGGGGACAGGGAGTCGTACGAGCAGTACTTC
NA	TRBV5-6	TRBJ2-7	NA	CASSLVDPYEQYF	TGTGCCAGCAGCTTGGTAGATCCCTACGAGCAGTACTTC
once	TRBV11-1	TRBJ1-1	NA	CASSRQRDTEAFF	TGTGCCAGCAGCAGGCAGAGGGACACTGAAGCTTTCTTT
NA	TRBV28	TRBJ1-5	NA	CASSPLGRNRHQPQHF	TGTGCCAGCAGCCCATTGGGGCGGAATCGGCATCAGCCCCAGCATTTT
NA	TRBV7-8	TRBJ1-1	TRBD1	CASSQQGSITEAFF	TGTGCCAGCAGCCAACAGGGGAGTATCACTGAAGCTTTCTTT
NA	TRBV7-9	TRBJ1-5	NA	CASSRGGGDRLPQHF	TGTGCCAGCAGCCGCGGGGGGGGCGACAGGCTGCCCCAGCATTTT
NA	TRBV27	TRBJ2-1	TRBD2	CASSPALPGTSGNNEQFF	TGTGCCAGCAGTCCGGCACTTCCCGGGACTAGCGGTAACAATGAGCAGTTCTTC
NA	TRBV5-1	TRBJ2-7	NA	CASSGQGPYEQYF	TGCGCCAGCAGTGGCCAGGGCCCCTACGAGCAGTACTTC
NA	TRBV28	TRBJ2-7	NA	CASLFVEQYF	TGTGCCAGCCTGTTTGTCGAGCAGTACTTC
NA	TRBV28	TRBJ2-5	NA	CASSLLLERQHQGQKMTQYF	TGTGCCAGCAGTTTATTGCTGGAGCGGCAGCACCAAGGCCAGAAGATGACCCAGTACTTC
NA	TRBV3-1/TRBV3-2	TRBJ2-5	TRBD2	CASSQQTSGKETQYF	TGTGCCAGCAGCCAACAGACTAGCGGGAAAGAGACCCAGTACTTC
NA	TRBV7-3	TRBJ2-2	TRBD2	CASSSLAGVDTGELFF	TGTGCCAGCAGCTCTCTAGCGGGAGTAGACACCGGGGAGCTGTTTTTT
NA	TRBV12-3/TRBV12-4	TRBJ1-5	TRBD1	CASRGQGVQPQHF	TGTGCCAGCAGAGGGCAGGGGGTCCAGCCCCAGCATTTT
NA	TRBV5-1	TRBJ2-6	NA	CASRRQTSGANVLTF	TGCGCCAGCAGGCGGCAGACCTCTGGGGCCAACGTCCTGACTTTC
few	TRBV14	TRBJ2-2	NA	CASSHTETPSGELFF	TGTGCCAGCAGCCACACCGAGACACCCTCCGGGGAGCTGTTTTTT
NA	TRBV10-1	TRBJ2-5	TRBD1	CASSEGGQGETQYF	TGCGCCAGCAGTGAGGGGGGACAGGGAGAGACCCAGTACTTC
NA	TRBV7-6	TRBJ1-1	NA	CASSTGEEGGTEAFF	TGTGCCAGCAGCACCGGGGAGGAGGGTGGCACTGAAGCTTTCTTT
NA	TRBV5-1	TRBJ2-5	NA	CASSLEYRETQYF	TGCGCCAGCAGCTTGGAGTATCGGGAGACCCAGTACTTC
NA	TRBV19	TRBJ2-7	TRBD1	CASSFSGTETYEQYF	TGTGCCAGTAGTTTCTCCGGGACAGAAACCTACGAGCAGTACTTC
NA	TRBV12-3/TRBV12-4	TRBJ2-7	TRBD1	CASSKDRVYEQYF	TGTGCCAGCAGTAAGGACAGGGTGTACGAGCAGTACTTC
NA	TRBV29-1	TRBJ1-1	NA	CSVVGSGGTEAFF	TGCAGCGTTGTAGGCTCGGGGGGGACTGAAGCTTTCTTT
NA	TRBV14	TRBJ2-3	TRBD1	CASSQGPTGTGRLDTQYF	TGTGCCAGCAGCCAAGGACCGACCGGGACAGGGAGGTTAGATACGCAGTATTTT
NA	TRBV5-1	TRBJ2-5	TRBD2	CASSLFLAEQETQYF	TGCGCCAGCAGCTTGTTCCTAGCGGAGCAAGAGACCCAGTACTTC
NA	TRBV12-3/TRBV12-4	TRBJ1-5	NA	CASSPEGYQPQHF	TGTGCCAGCAGTCCGGAGGGTTATCAGCCCCAGCATTTT
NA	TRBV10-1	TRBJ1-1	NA	CASSESAFPPEAFF	TGCGCCAGCAGTGAGTCGGCTTTCCCCCCTGAAGCTTTCTTT
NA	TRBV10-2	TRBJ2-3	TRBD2	CASTGGSGSGDTQYF	TGCGCCAGTACCGGGGGGAGCGGGAGCGGAGATACGCAGTATTTT
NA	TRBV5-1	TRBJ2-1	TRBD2	CASSLIWGSGKDNEQFF	TGCGCCAGCAGCTTGATTTGGGGTAGCGGGAAGGATAATGAGCAGTTCTTC